This TCR beta chain stems from a study of cytomegalovirus exposure and HLA in healthy donors. The wider study: Early released data had about 80 million unique TCRs, all coming from HLA-typed donors.

The study sampled nominally healthy donors, though unrecorded immune exposures were likely. 60 Vbeta and 13 Jbeta primers were used in PCR. The table came from immunoSEQ multiplex PCR; TCRdb's copy has only in-frame clones and leaves some out. This sample has 120,000 to 150,000 clones; nearly 90% occur once, and the top ten carry roughly 0.5%. Study results and caveats: An analysis that was carried out later associated about 17,000 TCR beta sequences with HLA alleles at 0.05 false discovery rate.

Turning to this clone: The antigen remains undetermined.

The receptor's source is a woman in her forties in good health and CMV-seronegative. The sample consisted of PBMCs.

CDR3 bases: TGTGCCAGCAGCTTACAAAGGGTTGTGGGGGGGGAGCAGTACTTC. This gives the protein CASSLQRVVGGEQYF. The chain employs TRBV7-2 and TRBJ2-7; 7 positions match TRBD2. CDR3 size: 15 residues. The V gene end was trimmed by 2 bases and the J gene end by 7 bases; junction bases not matched to a gene: 11. Germline values: CDR1 SGHTA, CDR2 FQGNSA. Drawing the rest from reference TRBV7-2 and TRBJ2-7, the complete variable domain is GAGVSQSPSNKVTEKGKDVELRCDPISGHTALYWYRQSLGQGLEFLIYFQGNSAPDKSGLPSDRFSAERTGGSVSTLTIQRTQQEDSAVYLCASSLQRVVGGEQYFGPGTRLTVT.